The present TCR beta chain was sequenced within a study of memory CD4+ T cells and cytomegalovirus serostatus. Study-wide points: CMV serostatus prediction reached median AUC roughly 0.95, or 0.91 with US-trained model.

Per the original data handling: Out-of-frame sequences were removed, leaving roughly 2,200,000 distinct TCRbeta sequences. TCRdb's table, derived via immunoSEQ multiplex PCR, lists solely in-frame clones and lacks some. V, J and clone size reflect that table, while D and trimming were determined from the DNA. The profile shows around 50,000 clones, around 80% of them singletons. Single viable CD3+CD4+CD8-CD45RO+ cells were sorted as the memory CD4+ T cells. CMV serostatus came from serum IgG against pp150, pp28, p38, p52. V lost 4 bases, J lost 4 bases, and 14 bases lay in between. The germline V gene has CDR1 SGHRS and CDR2 YFSETQ. The CDR3 is made up of 15 amino acids. This clone showed up just once. Its antigen is not known.

This receptor was obtained from an adult in good health and CMV-seronegative. The sequencing input was memory CD4+ T cells from blood. V gene TRBV5-1 combines with J gene TRBJ2-2; the D gene is possibly TRBD1 (6 bases). CDR3 coding DNA: TGCGCCAGCAGCCGGGACACGACGGGCACCGGGGAGCTGTTTTTT. Encoded protein: CASSRDTTGTGELFF. The full variable domain, completed using reference TRBV5-1 and TRBJ2-2, is KAGVTQTPRYLIKTRGQQVTLSCSPISGHRSVSWYQQTPGQGLQFLFEYFSETQRNKGNFPGRFSGRQFSNSRSEMNVSTLELGDSALYLCASSRDTTGTGELFFGEGSRLTVL.